This T cell receptor beta chain was identified in a study of sequential checkpoint blockade in melanoma. Study context: Patients were randomized 1:1 to nivolumab-then-ipilimumab or ipilimumab-then-nivolumab first-line.

Profiling relied on immunoSEQ multiplex PCR, and the TCRdb table lists in-frame clones only, not all of them. The table lists under 45,000 clones, around four fifths of them singletons. Treatment here: randomized to nivolumab then ipilimumab (arm A) or the reverse (arm B). Patients had received no earlier DNA-damaging chemotherapy. Sorted cells were live CD3+CD8+, lacking CD19 and CD56, from PBMCs. This specimen was CD8+ T cells sorted from blood (inferred from file names), taken from a patient given nivolumab and ipilimumab in sequence. This sequence originates from a human donor with melanoma.

The CDR3 loop is CSVDWWTGRDTEAFF. The CDR3 region has the DNA TGCAGCGTTGACTGGTGGACAGGGAGGGACACTGAAGCTTTCTTT. The V gene is TRBV29-1, the J gene TRBJ1-1; 8 bases align to TRBD1. Germline V gene data show CDR1 as SQVTM and CDR2 as ANQGSEA. With 3 bases clipped from V and 3 bases from J, the junction kept 9 bases outside the gene matches. The CDR3 extends over 15 amino acids.